This T cell receptor (beta chain) was identified during a study of cytomegalovirus exposure and HLA in healthy donors. Study observations and caveats: First-cohort TCR clusters were later found to tend to co-occur in the 120 validation repertoires. Cytomegalovirus association was listed for roughly 160 TCR beta chains.

Trimming shortened V by 4 bases and J by 3 bases, and 15 bases separated the two germline ends. Germline V CDR1 and CDR2: MNHNY, SVGAGI (reference sequence). The CDR3 spans 15 residues. Sequenced by immunoSEQ multiplex PCR; TCRdb stores in-frame clones only, minus some. The data contain 210,000 or so clones, approximately 86% of them singletons. Regarding this clone: No antigen is known for it.

Separate from the roughly 700-subject first cohort was the approximately 130-subject validation cohort, to which the donors belonged. Sequencing was carried out using PBMCs. V gene TRBV6-6 combines with J gene TRBJ1-2; D perhaps matches TRBD1 (6 bases). This sequence originates from a woman aged 18-30 years in good health and CMV-seronegative. The CDR3 region is CASSSSGVGDYGYTF. The CDR3 nucleotides read TGTGCCAGCAGTTCATCAGGGGTTGGGGACTATGGCTACACCTTC.